The clone carrying this T cell receptor beta chain was counted many times. With V trimmed by 0 bases and J by 0 bases, 3 bases remained unmatched. CDR1 and CDR2 (germline): LGHDT, YNNKEL (reference sequence). CDR3 size: 17 residues. This sample is drawn from a study of blood T cells in healthy people across ages. A sample-barcoded 5' primer and a J-beta primer mix were used in a second PCR of roughly 6 to 11 cycles. Via MiXCR, TCRdb re-called the 5' RACE reads, giving one row per CDR3 protein. The table shows around 900,000 distinct CDR3 sequences, with about 28% occurring only once. The V call is TRBV3-1, the J call TRBJ2-3; 10 bases agree with TRBD2. The sample taken for sequencing was blood. The clonotype comes from a woman of 80 years or more in good health. The DNA for the CDR3 is TGTGCCAGCAGCCAAGATTCACTAGCGGGGAGCACAGATACGCAGTATTTT. Translating it yields CASSQDSLAGSTDTQYF.